Sequencing of this TCR beta chain was carried out in a study of T cell changes during pregnancy in multiple sclerosis. The germline V gene encodes CDR1 MNHEY and CDR2 SMNVEV (reference sequence). The V gene end was trimmed by 5 bases and the J gene end by 0 bases; junction bases not matched to a gene: 2. This CDR3 has 15 amino acids. Generated by immunoSEQ multiplex PCR, the TCRdb table keeps only in-frame clones and is missing some. Of roughly 24,000 clones listed, over 75% were seen once; the top ten hold approximately 7.6%. Sequencing used CD8+ T cells from peripheral blood mononuclear cells, obtained before pregnancy. The clonotype comes from a female donor with multiple sclerosis, enrolled in a pregnancy study. The chain employs TRBV27 and TRBJ2-1, with 9 bases fitting TRBD2. The CDR3 DNA follows: TGTGCCAGCAGTCTAGCGGGGAGCTCCTACAATGAGCAGTTCTTC. This gives the protein CASSLAGSSYNEQFF.